This record covers a single T cell receptor beta chain. This CDR3 is built from 19 residues. Trimming removed 4 bases from V and 3 bases from J; junction bases left unmatched: 12. Germline V CDR1 and CDR2: MRHNA, SNTAGT. HTBI primers from iRepertoire and Arm-PCR of CDR3 regions yielded the TCR beta libraries. TCRdb passed the multiplex PCR reads through MiXCR, listing each CDR3 protein once. The table has about 530,000 distinct CDR3 sequences, 15% to 20% seen once. Time point meaning: newly diagnosed GD, antithyroid drugs for less than 3 months. The TCR library was made from RNA extracted from PBMCs. Graves' disease diagnosis was established per American Thyroid Association guidelines. This specimen belongs to a study of regulatory T cells in long-lasting Graves disease. The same sample was also used in a study of T cells in Graves' hyperthyroidism and ophthalmopathy. From that second work: Blood also held most thyroid clonotypes expanded beyond 0.001.

This chain uses TRBV6-4 with TRBJ1-4; 12 nucleotides align to TRBD1. Sequencing was performed on peripheral blood mononuclear cells (PBMCs), taken at new diagnosis, from a patient treated with antithyroid drugs. The receptor's source is a woman aged 35-60 years with Graves disease. The CDR3 bases are TGTGCCAGCAGTGCCCCCGGGACAGGGGGCGCGCCGTCTAATGAAAAACTGTTTTTT. Translation gives CASSAPGTGGAPSNEKLFF.